These T cell receptor beta chains were read from a single sample in a study of blood T cell repertoires in COVID-19. Libraries were prepared by immunoSEQ multiplex PCR; TCRdb keeps only in-frame clonotypes and omits some of them. This sample has over 150,000 clones; over 75% occur once, and the top ten carry 0.55% to 0.75%. Sequencing was carried out using peripheral blood. The receptors come from a man aged 55 to 70 with COVID-19, enrolled during active disease. Both conserved end residues are part of each CDR3. A D gene is named only where the DNA matches it firmly. Only some rows state a clone size, as once, few, many or a class for expanded clones.

clone_size,d_call,j_call,v_call,cdr3_aa,cdr3_nt
NA,TRBD2,TRBJ2-3,TRBV19,CASRGLAGGEDTQYF,TGTGCCAGTAGGGGACTAGCGGGGGGGGAAGATACGCAGTATTTT
NA,TRBD1,TRBJ1-4,TRBV23-1,CASSQYRDRDFKVATNEKLFF,TGCGCCAGCAGTCAATACCGGGACAGGGACTTCAAAGTGGCAACTAATGAAAAACTGTTTTTT
NA,NA,TRBJ1-6,TRBV6-1,CASREGRLSSYNSPLHF,TGTGCCAGCAGAGAAGGGAGGTTAAGCTCCTATAATTCACCCCTCCACTTT
NA,TRBD1,TRBJ1-1,TRBV5-1,CASSRDSNTEAFF,TGCGCCAGCAGCCGGGACAGCAACACTGAAGCTTTCTTT
once,NA,TRBJ2-4,TRBV11-3,CASSLAGEAISQYF,TGTGCCAGCAGCCTCGCGGGTGAAGCTATCTCTCAGTACTTC
NA,TRBD1,TRBJ1-2,TRBV29-1,CSVAPGGLYGYTF,TGCAGCGTGGCTCCAGGGGGCCTATATGGCTACACCTTC
NA,TRBD1,TRBJ1-3,TRBV6-6,CASSYGDSANTIYF,TGTGCCAGCAGTTACGGGGACAGTGCGAACACCATATATTTT
few,TRBD1,TRBJ2-3,TRBV27,CASRKIQPGQGTDTQYF,TGTGCCAGCAGAAAAATTCAACCGGGACAGGGCACAGATACGCAGTATTTT
NA,TRBD2,TRBJ2-1,TRBV6-6,CASSPGTSGGGSYNEQFF,TGTGCCAGCAGTCCCGGGACTAGCGGGGGAGGCTCCTACAATGAGCAGTTCTTC
NA,NA,TRBJ1-2,TRBV3-1/TRBV3-2,CASSQGSGGYTF,TGTGCCAGCAGCCAGGGCTCGGGGGGCTACACCTTC
NA,NA,TRBJ2-7,TRBV6-5,CASIPLGTRPEQYF,TGTGCCAGCATCCCTCTCGGGACAAGACCCGAGCAGTACTTC
NA,TRBD1,TRBJ2-6,TRBV7-9,CASNLITGTGNVLTF,TGTGCCAGCAACCTGATTACCGGGACAGGCAACGTCCTGACTTTC
NA,TRBD1,TRBJ1-1,TRBV27,CASSSGTGGSGTEAFF,TGTGCCAGCAGTTCAGGGACAGGGGGCTCAGGCACTGAAGCTTTCTTT
NA,TRBD1,TRBJ1-6,TRBV5-1,CASSRTGDNSPLHF,TGCGCCAGCAGCCGAACAGGGGATAATTCACCCCTCCACTTT
NA,NA,TRBJ1-6,TRBV27,CASRADSSYNSPLHF,TGTGCCAGCCGGGCGGACAGCTCCTATAATTCACCCCTCCACTTT
NA,TRBD1,TRBJ1-6,TRBV3-1/TRBV3-2,CARVRDRDSPLHF,TGTGCCAGGGTCCGGGACAGGGACTCACCCCTCCACTTT
few,TRBD2,TRBJ2-7,TRBV6-5,CASSPGLAVNYEQYF,TGTGCCAGCAGCCCGGGACTAGCGGTAAACTACGAGCAGTACTTC
NA,NA,TRBJ1-5,TRBV7-2,CASSTPQGNQPQHF,TGTGCCAGCAGCACTCCACAGGGCAATCAGCCCCAGCATTTT
NA,TRBD1,TRBJ2-3,TRBV7-9,CASSRDRGPDTQYF,TGTGCCAGCAGCAGAGACAGGGGGCCAGATACGCAGTATTTT
NA,TRBD1,TRBJ1-6,TRBV7-2,CASAPGTGNSPLHF,TGTGCCAGCGCGCCCGGGACAGGAAATTCACCCCTCCACTTT
NA,TRBD2,TRBJ2-3,TRBV20-1,CSASGFGLAGTDTQYF,TGCAGTGCTAGTGGTTTCGGGCTAGCGGGTACAGATACGCAGTATTTT
NA,NA,TRBJ1-2,TRBV6-5,CASSYDFRERHYGYTF,TGTGCCAGCAGTTACGATTTTAGGGAGCGACACTATGGCTACACCTTC
few,NA,TRBJ2-7,TRBV4-2,CASSQIQGLIDEQYF,TGTGCCAGCAGCCAAATACAGGGTCTGATAGACGAGCAGTACTTC
NA,TRBD2,TRBJ2-7,TRBV2,CASSVASGTYEQYF,TGTGCCAGCAGTGTGGCTAGCGGAACCTACGAGCAGTACTTC
NA,NA,TRBJ1-1,TRBV12-3/TRBV12-4,CASTNTEAFF,TGTGCCAGCACAAACACTGAAGCTTTCTTT
NA,NA,TRBJ1-2,TRBV19,CASSPRGGGTGYTF,TGTGCCAGTAGTCCCCGGGGCGGGGGGACCGGCTACACCTTC
NA,TRBD1,TRBJ2-7,TRBV7-2,CASSERDRAREQYF,TGTGCCAGCAGCGAGCGGGACAGGGCTCGGGAGCAGTACTTC
NA,NA,TRBJ1-2,TRBV5-1,CASSLRDTDYGYTF,TGCGCCAGCAGCTTGCGGGACACGGACTATGGCTACACCTTC
once,TRBD2,TRBJ2-7,TRBV11-1,CASSGRLAGGNEQYF,TGTGCCAGCAGCGGAAGACTAGCGGGAGGGAACGAGCAGTACTTC
NA,NA,TRBJ2-2,TRBV6-5,CASSKGFGELFF,TGTGCCAGCAGTAAGGGGTTCGGGGAGCTGTTTTTT
NA,TRBD1,TRBJ1-6,TRBV6-2/TRBV6-3,CASSLQGADYNSPLHF,TGTGCCAGCAGCCTACAGGGGGCTGACTATAATTCACCCCTCCACTTT
NA,TRBD1,TRBJ2-7,TRBV7-9,CASSRAGGPYEQYF,TGTGCCAGCAGCCGCGCAGGGGGCCCCTACGAGCAGTACTTC
NA,NA,TRBJ1-2,TRBV4-2,CASSTRRGQRNYGYTF,TGTGCCAGCAGCACGCGACGAGGACAGCGGAACTATGGCTACACCTTC
few,TRBD1,TRBJ2-2,TRBV5-1,CASSPSTGGVRELFF,TGCGCCAGCAGCCCAAGTACAGGGGGTGTACGGGAGCTGTTTTTT
NA,NA,TRBJ2-2,TRBV18,CASSPPFGGTGELFF,TGTGCCAGCTCACCACCTTTCGGGGGCACCGGGGAGCTGTTTTTT
NA,NA,TRBJ1-1,TRBV30,CAGGRVNTEAFF,TGTGCCGGAGGCCGGGTCAACACTGAAGCTTTCTTT
NA,NA,TRBJ1-6,TRBV27,CASRTAAENSPLHF,TGTGCCAGCAGGACTGCGGCAGAGAATTCACCCCTCCACTTT
NA,NA,TRBJ2-6,TRBV13,CASSGRSSGANVLTF,TGTGCCAGCAGCGGTAGAAGCTCTGGGGCCAACGTCCTGACTTTC
once,TRBD1,TRBJ1-2,TRBV29-1,CSVAGGASYGYTF,TGCAGCGTTGCAGGGGGCGCTTCATACGGCTACACCTTC
NA,NA,TRBJ1-5,TRBV28,CASSLKGVQPQHF,TGTGCCAGCAGTTTAAAGGGGGTACAGCCCCAGCATTTT
NA,NA,TRBJ1-1,TRBV7-8,CASSLVVLNTEAFF,TGTGCCAGCAGCTTAGTAGTACTGAACACTGAAGCTTTCTTT
NA,TRBD1,TRBJ2-5,TRBV28,CASSWGQGAGETQYF,TGTGCCAGCAGCTGGGGGCAGGGGGCAGGGGAGACCCAGTACTTC
NA,TRBD2,TRBJ2-1,TRBV7-3,CASSQRTSGISYNEQFF,TGTGCCAGCAGCCAAAGGACTAGCGGGATTTCCTACAATGAGCAGTTCTTC
NA,NA,TRBJ2-7,TRBV28,CASSVGGEQYF,TGTGCCAGCAGCGTTGGGGGGGAGCAGTACTTC
NA,TRBD1,TRBJ2-2,TRBV2,CASRDRGNTGELFF,TGTGCCAGCAGGGACAGGGGAAACACCGGGGAGCTGTTTTTT
NA,NA,TRBJ1-1,TRBV19,CASSGGGGTTEAFF,TGTGCCAGTAGTGGCGGGGGTGGAACAACTGAAGCTTTCTTT
NA,TRBD1,TRBJ1-1,TRBV5-1,CASSLEGTGKSF,TGCGCCAGCAGCTTGGAAGGGACAGGTAAATCCTTT
few,NA,TRBJ2-1,TRBV12-3/TRBV12-4,CASRVRNEQFF,TGTGCCAGCAGAGTGCGAAATGAGCAGTTCTTC
NA,NA,TRBJ1-1,TRBV29-1,CSVEQGGNTEAFF,TGCAGCGTTGAGCAAGGGGGGAACACTGAAGCTTTCTTT
NA,TRBD1,TRBJ2-1,TRBV4-1,CASSRDRVTSSYNEQFF,TGCGCCAGCAGCCGGGACAGGGTAACGAGCTCCTACAATGAGCAGTTCTTC
NA,NA,TRBJ2-5,TRBV6-2/TRBV6-3,CASSYIQQETQYF,TGTGCCAGCAGTTACATTCAGCAAGAGACCCAGTACTTC
NA,TRBD1,TRBJ1-1,TRBV5-4,CASRSRQGGRNTEAFF,TGTGCCAGCAGGTCAAGACAGGGGGGGAGGAACACTGAAGCTTTCTTT
NA,NA,TRBJ1-1,TRBV7-9,CASSLTGQTEAFF,TGTGCCAGCAGCTTAACAGGGCAAACTGAAGCTTTCTTT